This is a list of T cell receptor beta chains from one sample in a study of CD8+CD57+ T cells in acquired aplastic anemia. TCRdb reanalysed the reads using MiXCR and keeps one entry per CDR3 protein. The table includes 180,000 or so distinct CDR3 sequences, around 45% detected once. Sequencing was carried out using sorted CD4+, CD8+, or CD8+CD57+ T cells (not recorded which) from PBMCs. These receptors were taken from a human donor in good health. CDR3s include the opening cysteine and the closing phenylalanine or tryptophan. Fields, in order: V gene, CDR3 length, D gene, clone size, J gene, CDR3 protein, CDR3 DNA. D genes are given only for firm matches. Clone size appears in some rows only: once, few, many, or a class for an expanded clone.

V: TRBV7-8; length: 15; D: NA; size: NA; J: TRBJ1-1; CDR3: CASSSEDGGNTEAFF; DNA: TGTGCCAGCAGCTCCGAGGACGGCGGGAACACTGAAGCTTTCTTT
V: TRBV9; length: 16; D: TRBD2; size: NA; J: TRBJ2-7; CDR3: CATGGFKTSGSYEQYF; DNA: TGTGCCACTGGCGGTTTTAAAACTAGCGGCTCCTACGAGCAGTACTTC
V: TRBV12-3/TRBV12-4; length: 15; D: NA; size: many; J: TRBJ2-2; CDR3: CASSRRGPNTGELFF; DNA: TGTGCCAGCAGCCGCCGAGGCCCGAACACCGGGGAGCTGTTTTTT
V: TRBV19; length: 15; D: TRBD1; size: NA; J: TRBJ1-1; CDR3: CASSIVTGHGGEAFF; DNA: TGTGCCAGTAGTATCGTGACAGGGCACGGCGGTGAAGCTTTCTTT
V: TRBV5-1; length: 13; D: NA; size: many; J: TRBJ1-1; CDR3: CASSSTGLTEAFF; DNA: TGCGCCAGCAGCTCGACAGGCCTCACTGAAGCTTTCTTT
V: TRBV19; length: 14; D: NA; size: NA; J: TRBJ1-4; CDR3: CASSITGPDEKLFF; DNA: TGTGCCAGTAGTATAACAGGGCCCGATGAAAAACTGTTTTTT
V: TRBV7-9; length: 12; D: NA; size: many; J: TRBJ2-3; CDR3: CASSLGPDTQYF; DNA: TGCGCCAGCAGCTTGGGGCCAGATACGCAGTATTTT
V: TRBV6-1; length: 14; D: NA; size: NA; J: TRBJ1-1; CDR3: CASSGGPRGTEAFF; DNA: TGTGCCAGCAGTGGGGGACCCAGAGGGACTGAAGCTTTCTTT
V: TRBV5-4; length: 16; D: TRBD1; size: many; J: TRBJ2-5; CDR3: CASSLKTGTGGETQYF; DNA: TGTGCCAGCAGCCTTAAAACCGGGACAGGGGGAGAGACCCAGTACTTC
V: TRBV20-1; length: 15; D: TRBD2; size: NA; J: TRBJ2-7; CDR3: CSARETAGDVYEQYF; DNA: TGCAGTGCTAGAGAGACAGCGGGAGACGTATACGAGCAGTACTTC
V: TRBV19; length: 15; D: NA; size: NA; J: TRBJ1-2; CDR3: CASTTEAGYNYGYTF; DNA: TGTGCCAGTACCACAGAGGCGGGGTATAACTATGGCTACACCTTC
V: TRBV18; length: 12; D: NA; size: few; J: TRBJ2-5; CDR3: CASSTERETQYF; DNA: TGTGCCAGCTCCACGGAGAGGGAGACCCAGTACTTC
V: TRBV2; length: 14; D: TRBD2; size: NA; J: TRBJ2-7; CDR3: CATRAGGSGYEQYF; DNA: TGTGCCACTAGAGCCGGCGGGAGTGGGTACGAGCAGTACTTC
V: TRBV2; length: 12; D: TRBD2; size: NA; J: TRBJ2-1; CDR3: CALAEAYNEQFF; DNA: TGTGCTCTAGCGGAAGCATACAATGAGCAGTTCTTC
V: TRBV12-3/TRBV12-4; length: 13; D: NA; size: many; J: TRBJ2-1; CDR3: CASSLKLYNEQFF; DNA: TGTGCCAGCAGTTTAAAGTTGTACAATGAGCAGTTCTTC
V: TRBV10-3; length: 13; D: NA; size: NA; J: TRBJ2-1; CDR3: CAIRSDRNNEQFF; DNA: TGTGCCATCAGGAGCGACAGGAACAATGAGCAGTTCTTC
V: TRBV7-9; length: 14; D: TRBD1; size: NA; J: TRBJ2-7; CDR3: CASSADREGYEQYF; DNA: TGTGCCAGCAGCGCGGACAGGGAAGGGTACGAGCAGTACTTC
V: TRBV15; length: 14; D: NA; size: NA; J: TRBJ2-7; CDR3: CATSRDILVYEQYF; DNA: TGTGCCACCAGCAGAGATATATTAGTTTACGAGCAGTACTTC
V: TRBV6-4; length: 14; D: TRBD2; size: NA; J: TRBJ2-3; CDR3: CASSGGGATDTQYF; DNA: TGTGCCAGCAGTGGCGGGGGGGCCACAGATACGCAGTATTTT
V: TRBV7-9; length: 13; D: TRBD1; size: NA; J: TRBJ1-2; CDR3: CASIRGVNYGYTF; DNA: TGTGCCAGCATCAGGGGGGTTAACTATGGCTACACCTTC
V: TRBV7-2; length: 14; D: NA; size: many; J: TRBJ2-5; CDR3: CASSLAGVGETQYF; DNA: TGTGCCAGCAGCTTAGCGGGAGTTGGAGAGACCCAGTACTTC
V: TRBV9; length: 12; D: NA; size: NA; J: TRBJ1-5; CDR3: CASGKQGQPQHF; DNA: TGTGCCAGCGGGAAACAGGGCCAGCCCCAGCATTTT